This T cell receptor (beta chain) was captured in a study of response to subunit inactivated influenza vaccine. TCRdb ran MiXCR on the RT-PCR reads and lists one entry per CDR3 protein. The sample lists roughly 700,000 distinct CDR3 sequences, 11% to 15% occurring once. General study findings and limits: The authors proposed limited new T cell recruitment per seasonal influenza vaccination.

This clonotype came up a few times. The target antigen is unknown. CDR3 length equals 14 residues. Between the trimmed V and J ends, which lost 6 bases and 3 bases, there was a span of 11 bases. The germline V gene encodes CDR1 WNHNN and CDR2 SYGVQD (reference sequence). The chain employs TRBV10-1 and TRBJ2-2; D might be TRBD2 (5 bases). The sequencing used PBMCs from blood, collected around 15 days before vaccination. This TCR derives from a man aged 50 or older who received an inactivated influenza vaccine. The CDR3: CASREETDTGELFF. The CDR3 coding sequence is TGCGCCAGCAGGGAGGAAACGGACACCGGGGAGCTGTTTTTT.